Below, 2 T cell receptor beta chains from the same sample are listed, as sequenced in a study of OX40 agonist ivuxolimab in advanced cancers. The assay was immunoSEQ multiplex PCR, and TCRdb's table has in-frame clones only and misses some. The table includes 40,000 to 60,000 clones, 85% detected once. This specimen consisted of CD4+ or CD8+ T cells sorted from blood, obtained in a trial of the OX40 agonist ivuxolimab. Receptor source: an adult with an advanced solid tumor such as melanoma, head and neck, liver or kidney cancer.

V and J are TRBV27 and TRBJ2-7; possible D gene TRBD1, 5 bases. Per germline, CDR1 MNHEY and CDR2 SMNVEV (reference sequence). This CDR3 contains 16 residues. Trimming cost V 5 bases and J 6 bases, with 23 bases left between them. The CDR3 region has the DNA TGTGCCAGCAGTCTCCAGACAGTAATACCACGTGGCGAGCAGTACTTC. Translating gives CASSLQTVIPRGEQYF.

The chain couples TRBV12-5 to TRBJ2-3; TRBD1 is a possible D gene (5 bases). Germline-derived CDR1 and CDR2 are LGHNT and FRNRAP. This CDR3 region has 11 residues. Trimming left V 7 bases short and J 10 bases short, with 12 bases between. CDR3 region: CASVPLGPQYF. The CDR3, as DNA: TGTGCTAGTGTTCCCTTGGGGCCGCAGTATTTT.